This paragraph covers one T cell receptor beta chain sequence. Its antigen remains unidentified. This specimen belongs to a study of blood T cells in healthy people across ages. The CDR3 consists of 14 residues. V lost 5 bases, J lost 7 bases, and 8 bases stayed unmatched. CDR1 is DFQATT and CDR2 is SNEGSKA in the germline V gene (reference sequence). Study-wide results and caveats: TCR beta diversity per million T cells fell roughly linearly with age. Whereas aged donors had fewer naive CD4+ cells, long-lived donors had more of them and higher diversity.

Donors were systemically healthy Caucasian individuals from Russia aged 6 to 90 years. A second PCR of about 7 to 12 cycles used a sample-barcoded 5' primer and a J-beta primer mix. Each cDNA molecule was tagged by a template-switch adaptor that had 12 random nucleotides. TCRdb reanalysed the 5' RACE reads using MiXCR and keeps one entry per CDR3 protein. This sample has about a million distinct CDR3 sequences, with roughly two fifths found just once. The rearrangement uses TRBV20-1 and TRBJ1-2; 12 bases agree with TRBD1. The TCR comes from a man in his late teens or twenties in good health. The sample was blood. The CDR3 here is CSAAGTGGGCGYTF. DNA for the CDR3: TGCAGTGCTGCCGGGACAGGGGGCGGCTGTGGCTACACCTTC.